A selection of T cell receptor beta chains follows, all from one sample in a study of T cell repertoires in cytomegalovirus infection. Their antigen targets remain unknown. TCRdb called the reads again in MiXCR, with one record for every CDR3 protein. The sample shows about 71,000 distinct CDR3 sequences, approximately 20% of them seen only once. The sequences come from CD8+ T cells from cultured PBMCs, collected from culture after CMV antigen stimulation. The receptors stem from a human donor in good health (CMV status not recorded). Some clones in this sample may be carry-over from other donors' samples. CDR3s include the opening cysteine and the closing phenylalanine or tryptophan. D genes are given only for firm matches. Only some rows state a clone size, as once, few, many or a class for expanded clones.

NA,NA,TRBV27,TRBJ2-2,TGTGCCAGCAGGACGGCCGGGGAGCTGTTTTTT,CASRTAGELFF
NA,NA,TRBV15,TRBJ2-1,TGTGCCACCAGCAGAGATCGGGGGACCTTTAAGGATGAGCAGTTCTTC,CATSRDRGTFKDEQFF
TRBD1,NA,TRBV7-2,TRBJ2-7,TGTGCCAGCAGCTCCGGGACAGGGCCAACCGAGCAGTACTTC,CASSSGTGPTEQYF
NA,few,TRBV10-3,TRBJ2-3,TGTGCCACCTTTTTAGGGGGAATCACAGATACGCAGTATTTT,CATFLGGITDTQYF
NA,NA,TRBV7-8,TRBJ2-1,TGTGCCAGCAGCTTAGAAAGGGTCGGCAATGAGCAGTTCTTC,CASSLERVGNEQFF
NA,NA,TRBV4-1,TRBJ1-5,TGCGCCAGCAGCCAGGACCGAGGGAGCAATCAGCCCCAGCATTTT,CASSQDRGSNQPQHF
NA,few,TRBV6-1,TRBJ2-2,TGTGCCAGCAGTGTCGTCTTTTACTCGAACACCGGGGAGCTGTTTTTT,CASSVVFYSNTGELFF
NA,few,TRBV9,TRBJ2-7,TGTGCCAGCAGCGTCGACAACTCCTACGAGCAGTACTTC,CASSVDNSYEQYF
NA,few,TRBV7-9,TRBJ1-1,TGTGCCAGCAGCTTATTCTTAGCTTTCTTT,CASSLFLAFF
TRBD2,NA,TRBV7-2,TRBJ2-7,TGTGCCAGCAGCTACGGGACTAATCCGGGCGAGCAGTACTTC,CASSYGTNPGEQYF
NA,few,TRBV7-2,TRBJ2-1,TGTGCCAGCAGCTTAAATCGCCACGCACCCTACAATGAGCAGTTCTTC,CASSLNRHAPYNEQFF